The 32 T cell receptor beta chains in this list originate from one sample, sequenced in a study of regulatory T cells in long-lasting Graves disease. As to time point: persistent/refractory GD, antithyroid drugs over 5 years with positive TRAb. From RNA extracted from PBMCs, the TCR library was made. According to the study, TCR beta libraries were built with iRepertoire HTBI primers and CDR3-region Arm-PCR. From the multiplex PCR reads, TCRdb called clonotypes with MiXCR, one entry per CDR3 protein. The table lists over 350,000 distinct CDR3 sequences, less than 25% of them singletons. The sample consisted of peripheral blood mononuclear cells (PBMCs), taken when the disease was refractory, from a patient treated with antithyroid drugs. These receptors came from a female donor with Graves disease.

This clonotype showed up just a few times. The CDR3 carries no conserved terminal phenylalanine or tryptophan, so it likely arises from a read error. The limits of the CDR3 on the DNA are not certain, so only TCRdb's listed CDR3 is given. V gene TRBV29-1 combines with J gene TRBJ2-7; the D call of TRBD1 is as the table states it, not checked on the DNA. CDR1 is SQVTM, CDR2 ANQGSEA, per germline. Both ends counted, the CDR3 spans 12 residues. This chain's CDR3 is CSVEGRGEGTDI.

This clonotype appeared many times. The rearrangement links TRBV28 to TRBJ2-5, with D perhaps TRBD2 (6 bases). Germline values: CDR1 MDHEN, CDR2 SYDVKM. The CDR3 has 15 amino acids. Trimming took off 3 bases at V and 5 bases at J, with 16 bases between the two ends. CDR3 loop: CASSFLSSVRETQYF. The CDR3 nucleotides are TGTGCCAGCAGTTTCCTCTCTAGCGTCAGGGAGACCCAGTACTTC.

This clonotype was observed at least ten times. The chain links TRBV2 to TRBJ2-2, with D perhaps TRBD1 (6 bases). CDR1 and CDR2 (germline): SNHLY, FYNNEI. V was cut by 4 bases and J by 0 bases, with 9 bases left in between. The CDR3 is 15 amino acids. In nucleotides, the CDR3 is TGTGCCAGCAGTGGGACAGCCGCGAACACCGGGGAGCTGTTTTTT. It codes for CASSGTAANTGELFF.

This clonotype was observed a few times. The genes are TRBV28 and TRBJ2-2, with D perhaps TRBD2 (5 bases). The V end lost 8 bases, the J end lost 2 bases, and 15 bases lay between the germline ends. The CDR3 sequence is 15 residues long. The germline CDR1 and CDR2 sequences are MDHEN and SYDVKM. Written as DNA, the CDR3 is TGTGCCAGCCGCAGCTTGGGGAGAAACACCGGGGAGCTGTTTTTT. This gives the protein CASRSLGRNTGELFF.

This clonotype came up a few times. The rearrangement links TRBV20-1 to TRBJ2-5, with D tentatively TRBD1 or TRBD2 (5 bases each). Per the germline V gene, CDR1 is DFQATT and CDR2 is SNEGSKA (reference sequence). Trimming pared 2 bases from V and 5 bases from J, leaving 15 bases between. The CDR3 consists of 14 residues. The CDR3 DNA reads TGCAGTGCTAGAAGCCCAGGGTCGGGGGAGACCCAGTACTTC. Amino acids: CSARSPGSGETQYF.

The sample holds many counts of this clonotype. The chain uses TRBV20-1 and TRBJ2-7, with D perhaps TRBD1 or TRBD2 (8 bases each). Trimming left V 6 bases short and J 2 bases short, with 14 bases between. This CDR3 is 13 amino acids long. Germline V gives CDR1 DFQATT, CDR2 SNEGSKA (reference sequence). This CDR3 reads CSASGGQAYEQYF. DNA of the CDR3: TGCAGTGCCAGCGGGGGACAGGCCTACGAGCAGTACTTC.

V and J are TRBV11-2 and TRBJ2-3; a possible D gene is TRBD1 (6 bases). V dropped 5 bases and J dropped 1 base, with 16 bases sitting between them. The CDR3 runs 16 residues. The germline V gene encodes CDR1 SGHAT and CDR2 FQNNGV. In nucleotides, the CDR3 is TGTGCCAGCAGCCCATTCCGACAGGAGCGCACAGATACGCAGTATTTT. It encodes CASSPFRQERTDTQYF.

This clonotype has only a few counts. The V call is TRBV7-2, the J call TRBJ1-1; D gene ambiguous. With 1 base removed from V and 8 bases from J, the gap between germline ends came to 8 bases. The CDR3 is made up of 12 amino acids. The germline V gene encodes CDR1 SGHTA and CDR2 FQGNSA. The CDR3 DNA follows: TGTGCCAGCAGCTTAGGGGTCGGAGAAGCTTTCTTT. It specifies CASSLGVGEAFF. The variable domain in full, with the rest retrieved from reference TRBV7-2 and TRBJ1-1, is GAGVSQSPSNKVTEKGKDVELRCDPISGHTALYWYRQSLGQGLEFLIYFQGNSAPDKSGLPSDRFSAERTGGSVSTLTIQRTQQEDSAVYLCASSLGVGEAFFGQGTRLTVV.

This clonotype was picked up many times. V usage is TRBV7-9 and J usage is TRBJ2-7; D is unclear. V gave up 5 bases and J gave up 2 bases, with 13 bases separating them. CDR1 and CDR2 from the germline V gene are SEHNR and FQNEAQ (reference sequence). CDR3 size: 14 residues. The CDR3 region is CASSRTVEPYEQYF. In DNA, the CDR3 is TGTGCCAGCAGCCGGACCGTCGAACCCTACGAGCAGTACTTC.

This clonotype was counted at least ten times. The CDR3 region has the DNA TGTGCCAGCAGCGCCAGGACAGGGGACAATTCACCCCTCCACTTT. Translated, it gives CASSARTGDNSPLHF. This rearrangement joins TRBV7-2 to TRBJ1-6, with 9 bases matching TRBD1. The CDR3 consists of 15 residues. Germline V lookup: CDR1 SGHTA, CDR2 FQGNSA. V lost 5 bases, J lost 7 bases, and 6 bases stayed unmatched.

The rearrangement links TRBV29-1 to TRBJ1-4, with 9 nucleotides matching TRBD1. This CDR3 is built from 13 residues. V lost 7 bases and J lost 4; bases outside the gene matches: 4. CDR1 is SQVTM and CDR2 is ANQGSEA in the germline V gene. The CDR3 protein is CSAGQGNNEKLFF. CDR3 nucleotide sequence: TGCAGCGCCGGACAGGGGAATAATGAAAAACTGTTTTTT.

This clonotype was counted only a few times. This chain connects TRBV9 to TRBJ1-1; tentatively, D is TRBD1 (6 bases). V was cut by 4 bases and J by 3 bases, with 13 bases left in between. CDR1 SGDLS and CDR2 YYNGEE come from the germline V gene. This CDR3 contains 14 residues. CDR3 loop: CASSLRGEDTEAFF. The CDR3 bases are TGTGCCAGCAGCCTCAGGGGTGAGGACACTGAAGCTTTCTTT. Variable domain in full (rest from reference TRBV9 and TRBJ1-1): DSGVTQTPKHLITATGQRVTLRCSPRSGDLSVYWYQQSLDQGLQFLIQYYNGEERAKGNILERFSAQQFPDLHSELNLSSLELGDSALYFCASSLRGEDTEAFFGQGTRLTVV.

In this sample, this clonotype turned up many times. V gene TRBV28 combines with J gene TRBJ1-6; 7 bases are shared with TRBD1. The CDR3 spans 14 residues. V gave up 6 bases and J gave up 7 bases; unmatched junction bases: 6. The V gene's germline CDR1 is MDHEN and CDR2 SYDVKM. CDR3 in DNA: TGTGCCAGCAGAACAGGGGATTTGAATTCACCCCTCCACTTT. This codes for CASRTGDLNSPLHF.

This clonotype was recorded many times. This rearrangement joins TRBV7-2 to TRBJ2-7; the D gene is possibly TRBD1 (5 bases). The CDR3 runs 14 residues. CDR1 is SGHTA, CDR2 FQGNSA, per germline. V lost 0 bases to trimming and J lost 2 bases, with 8 bases between them. CDR3 protein: CASSLAAGPYEQYF. The CDR3 nucleotides read TGTGCCAGCAGCTTAGCGGCAGGGCCCTACGAGCAGTACTTC. Filled out from reference TRBV7-2 and TRBJ2-7, the complete variable domain reads GAGVSQSPSNKVTEKGKDVELRCDPISGHTALYWYRQSLGQGLEFLIYFQGNSAPDKSGLPSDRFSAERTGGSVSTLTIQRTQQEDSAVYLCASSLAAGPYEQYFGPGTRLTVT.

This clonotype appeared many times. The chain joins TRBV20-1 to TRBJ1-5; tentatively, D is TRBD1 (5 bases). Germline assignment: CDR1 DFQATT and CDR2 SNEGSKA (reference sequence). The V end was cut by 2 bases, the J end by 13 bases, with 12 bases between. The CDR3 contains 11 residues. CDR3 amino acids: CSARRDLGQHF. CDR3 nucleotide sequence: TGCAGTGCTAGAAGGGACCTTGGTCAGCATTTT.

The V gene is TRBV7-3, the J gene TRBJ2-7, with TRBD1 identical over 8 bases. CDR1 SGHTA and CDR2 FQGTGA come from the germline V gene. The CDR3 consists of 13 residues. V lost 4 bases and J lost 6; bases outside the gene matches: 5. Here the CDR3 reads CASSWTGLGEQYF. CDR3 DNA: TGTGCCAGCAGCTGGACAGGGTTGGGCGAGCAGTACTTC.

The sample holds a few counts of this clonotype. The germline gene is not matched at one end of the junction; a read error may be the cause. The J gene is TRBJ2-3, the V gene TRBV5-1; the D is unclear. The germline V gene has CDR1 SGHRS and CDR2 YFSETQ. The CDR3 contains 14 residues. For the CDR3, the DNA is TGTGCCAGCAGCTCTACCGACAGCACAGATACGCAGTATTTT. Its protein is CASSSTDSTDTQYF. Using reference TRBV5-1 and TRBJ2-3 for the parts outside the CDR3, the full variable domain is KAGVTQTPRYLIKTRGQQVTLSCSPISGHRSVSWYQQTPGQGLQFLFEYFSETQRNKGNFPGRFSGRQFSNSRSEMNVSTLELGDSALYLCASSSTDSTDTQYFGPGTRLTVL.

In its sample, this clonotype was seen a few times. This chain connects TRBV9 to TRBJ2-2; 9 bases align to TRBD1. Per the germline V gene, CDR1 is SGDLS and CDR2 is YYNGEE. V lost 4 bases to trimming and J lost 8 bases; unmatched junction nucleotides: 12. The CDR3 has 16 residues. DNA of the CDR3: TGTGCCAGCAGCCCCGGGGGACAGGGTGTCGTGGGGGAGCTGTTTTTT. Amino acids: CASSPGGQGVVGELFF.

The chain uses TRBV7-2 and TRBJ2-7; the D call may be TRBD1 or TRBD2 (6 bases each). This CDR3 comprises 14 residues. In germline, CDR1 is SGHTA, CDR2 FQGNSA. V lost 5 bases, J lost 1 base, and 12 bases lay in between. The CDR3 sequence: CASSLEGESYEQYF. The CDR3 coding sequence is TGTGCCAGCAGCCTGGAGGGGGAATCCTACGAGCAGTACTTC.

This clonotype has only a few counts. V and J are TRBV29-1 and TRBJ1-5, with TRBD1 identical over 12 bases. Germline-derived CDR1 and CDR2 are SQVTM and ANQGSEA. This CDR3 spans 14 amino acids. J lost 4 bases, V lost 6 bases, and 4 bases had no gene match. CDR3: CSVGTGGINQPQHF. The CDR3 DNA is TGCAGCGTGGGGACAGGGGGCATAAATCAGCCCCAGCATTTT.

This clonotype was seen only a few times. The gene calls are TRBV5-1 and TRBJ2-5; 10 bases align to TRBD1. The length of the CDR3 is 16 residues. V was clipped by 4 bases and J by 1 base; unmatched bases: 7. The germline CDR1 and CDR2 sequences are SGHRS and YFSETQ. The CDR3 sequence is CASSPGTGAIQETQYF. CDR3 in DNA: TGCGCCAGCAGCCCCGGGACAGGGGCCATCCAAGAGACCCAGTACTTC.

This clonotype was found many times. The gene calls are TRBV28 and TRBJ2-7; a possible D gene is TRBD2 (7 bases). This CDR3 region has 14 residues. Germline lookup yields CDR1 MDHEN and CDR2 SYDVKM. Trimming cost V 4 bases and J 3 bases, with 13 bases left between them. The CDR3 DNA is TGTGCCAGCAGTTACCCGGGGGGCAGCTACGAGCAGTACTTC. It codes for CASSYPGGSYEQYF.

The chain employs TRBV7-2 and TRBJ2-7, with D perhaps TRBD2 (6 bases). The CDR3 has 14 amino acids. Germline assignment: CDR1 SGHTA and CDR2 FQGNSA. V was pared by 1 base and J by 6 bases, with 13 bases between. The CDR3 coding sequence is TGTGCCAGCAGCTTAGGGGGTAGCGGTCGCGAGCAGTACTTC. Protein: CASSLGGSGREQYF.

A few counts support this clonotype. V usage is TRBV7-9 and J usage is TRBJ1-1; no clear D gene. Trimming shortened V by 1 base and J by 10 bases, and 16 bases separated the two germline ends. Per the germline V gene, CDR1 is SEHNR and CDR2 is FQNEAQ (reference sequence). This CDR3 contains 14 residues. CDR3: CASSLGPSQLGAFF. In nucleotides, the CDR3 is TGTGCCAGCAGCTTAGGCCCGTCCCAACTTGGAGCTTTCTTT.

This chain joins TRBV7-9 and TRBJ1-5; D is perhaps TRBD1 (5 bases). With 5 bases removed from V and 7 bases from J, the gap between germline ends came to 15 bases. CDR3 length equals 14 residues. Germline V lookup: CDR1 SEHNR, CDR2 FQNEAQ (reference sequence). The DNA of the CDR3 is TGTGCCAGCAGCGAAAGCCCAGGGCCCCAGCCCCAGCATTTT. This codes for CASSESPGPQPQHF.

The chain carries TRBV5-1 and TRBJ1-1; no definite D call. The V end was cut by 2 bases, the J end by 4 bases, with 12 bases between. Per germline, CDR1 SGHRS and CDR2 YFSETQ. The CDR3 spans 14 residues. CDR3 bases: TGCGCCAGCAGCTTCCGATCGGGCGGCACTGAAGCTTTCTTT. Residues: CASSFRSGGTEAFF.

This sequence joins TRBV20-1 and TRBJ1-2; 7 nucleotides agree with TRBD1. J was trimmed by 4 bases and V by 5 bases; bases with no gene match: 7. CDR1 DFQATT and CDR2 SNEGSKA come from the germline V gene (reference sequence). The CDR3 loop spans 13 amino acids. CDR3 protein: CSAQGTAIYGYTF. CDR3 coding DNA: TGCAGTGCTCAAGGGACAGCCATCTATGGCTACACCTTC.

This clonotype was seen only a few times. This chain links TRBV12-3 or TRBV12-4 with TRBJ1-5; D might be TRBD1 (6 bases). Trimming removed 3 bases at V and 6 bases at J, with 9 bases between. The CDR3 length is 13 residues. This chain's CDR3 is CASSFAGVQPQHF. The CDR3 bases are TGTGCCAGCAGTTTTGCAGGGGTTCAGCCCCAGCATTTT.

This clonotype showed up just a few times. J is TRBJ1-5 and V is TRBV5-1, with D uncertain. Trimming took off 0 bases at V and 4 bases at J, with 5 bases between the two ends. The CDR3 is made up of 13 amino acids. Germline V gives CDR1 SGHRS, CDR2 YFSETQ. CDR3 sequence reads: CASSLEQNQPQHF. The CDR3 coding sequence is TGCGCCAGCAGCTTGGAGCAGAATCAGCCCCAGCATTTT.

This clonotype was found many times. The chain links TRBV6-1 to TRBJ2-7; TRBD1 might be the D (6 bases). CDR1 is MNHNS, CDR2 SASEGT, per germline. Trimming took off 3 bases at V and 3 bases at J, with 18 bases between the two ends. The CDR3 runs 16 residues. The CDR3 here is CASSDRHLGQIYEQYF. CDR3 nucleotides: TGTGCCAGCAGTGATCGGCACCTGGGACAAATCTACGAGCAGTACTTC.

The J gene is TRBJ2-6, the V gene TRBV19, with D unclear. V was trimmed by 3 bases and J by 2 bases, leaving 11 bases between them. The CDR3 has 16 amino acids. Per germline, CDR1 LNHDA and CDR2 SQIVND (reference sequence). CDR3 nucleotide sequence: TGTGCCAGTAGTATTCTCCGGACCACTGGGGCCAACGTCCTGACTTTC. Encoded protein: CASSILRTTGANVLTF.

The gene calls are TRBV24-1 and TRBJ1-5; D unclear. V was pared by 2 bases and J by 6 bases, with 10 bases between. There are 14 residues in the CDR3. The germline CDR1 and CDR2 sequences are KGHDR and SFDVKD. The CDR3 DNA reads TGTGCCACCAGTGATTCGAGGGTTGCTCAGCCCCAGCATTTT. It codes for CATSDSRVAQPQHF.